This T cell receptor beta chain was obtained from a study of shared clonotypes between healthy human individuals. Study findings and constraints: Among donors, sharing of clonotypes was expected to be affected by sequencing depth.

Replicate PCRs from sorted subsets contained approximately 220 ng DNA, which is tens of thousands of T cell genomes. Libraries were prepared by immunoSEQ multiplex PCR; TCRdb keeps only in-frame clonotypes and omits some of them. This table holds approximately 330,000 clones, less than 85% found once. The sample holds many counts of this clone. Its target is not known. The CDR3 length is 17 residues. Germline-derived CDR1 and CDR2 are LGHNA and YNFKEQ. Losses at the gene ends were 0 bases for V and 2 bases for J; bases not matched to a gene: 3. This chain uses TRBV4-2 with TRBJ2-1; 11 bases fit TRBD2. This receptor was identified in a man aged 25 to 40 in good health. Material: memory CD4+ T cells sorted from blood. Subset described: CD45RA-negative fraction. In nucleotides, the CDR3 is TGTGCCAGCAGCCAAGACCCGACTAGCGGGACCTACAATGAGCAGTTCTTC. Residues: CASSQDPTSGTYNEQFF.